The sequence of this T cell receptor beta chain was determined in a study of T cell repertoires in cytomegalovirus infection. The wider study: HLA-B-restricted CMV epitopes that are well studied, plus recently identified HLA-C-restricted ones, were used by the study. Public TCR beta signatures marked donors with CMV infection and the matching HLA.

Study-level points and caveats: Cumulative public TCR beta family frequency identified CMV carriers with the relevant HLA. HLA-C-restricted CMV clonotypes gave the most frequent clonotype in two of eight donors.

In this sample, this clonotype turned up many times. The antigen remains undetermined. V was pared by 8 bases and J by 2 bases, with 9 bases of the junction left unmatched. The CDR3 has 15 residues. Germline CDR1 is LGHNT and CDR2 is FRNRAP. TCRdb used MiXCR to reprocess the reads, holding one entry per CDR3 protein. The top ten clones hold approximately 19% of a sample with approximately 280,000 distinct CDR3 sequences, roughly a fifth of them seen once. The sequence derives from a human donor in good health (CMV status not recorded). Some clones in this sample may be carry-over from other donors' samples. This sequence joins TRBV12-5 and TRBJ1-5; 7 bases agree with TRBD1. Specimen: cultured PBMCs, collected from culture after CMV antigen stimulation. The CDR3: CASWDDRDGNQPQHF. CDR3 nucleotides: TGTGCTAGTTGGGACGACAGGGACGGCAATCAGCCCCAGCATTTT.